This passage covers 30 T cell receptor beta chains from one sample sequenced in a study of cytomegalovirus exposure and HLA in healthy donors. Amplification used 60 Vbeta primers and 13 Jbeta primers. Assay used: immunoSEQ multiplex PCR; TCRdb lists only in-frame clones, some missing. The listing contains 130,000 or so clones. The sequenced sample consisted of PBMCs. These receptors were obtained from a middle-aged woman in good health and CMV-seropositive.

This chain joins TRBV7-3 and TRBJ2-7; 11 nucleotides line up with TRBD2. V lost 1 base to trimming and J lost 5 bases; unmatched junction nucleotides: 4. This CDR3 is 15 amino acids long. From germline, CDR1 is SGHTA and CDR2 FQGTGA. The CDR3 nucleotides are TGTGCCAGCAGCTTAATAGCGGGAGGGAGGGACGAGCAGTACTTC. Translated, it gives CASSLIAGGRDEQYF.

This chain joins TRBV7-9 and TRBJ2-2, with 9 bases aligning to TRBD1. The CDR3 runs 17 residues. Trimming removed 4 bases from V and 4 bases from J; junction bases left unmatched: 10. The germline V gene has CDR1 SEHNR and CDR2 FQNEAQ (reference sequence). CDR3 protein: CASSSLDRGLITGELFF. DNA of the CDR3: TGTGCCAGCAGCTCCCTAGACAGGGGGTTAATCACCGGGGAGCTGTTTTTT.

The V call is TRBV7-9, the J call TRBJ2-3; D gene uncertain. The germline gives CDR1 SEHNR, CDR2 FQNEAQ (reference sequence). The CDR3 loop spans 12 amino acids. Trimming stripped 6 bases from V and 6 bases from J, with 10 bases between. The CDR3 sequence: CASSSPRDTQYF. The CDR3 nucleotides read TGTGCCAGCAGTTCTCCCCGTGATACGCAGTATTTT.

The chain recombines TRBV6-6 with TRBJ2-3, with D tentatively TRBD1 (6 bases). Germline V gene sequence: CDR1 MNHNY, CDR2 SVGAGI (reference sequence). This CDR3 has 14 residues. Trimming shortened V by 6 bases and J by 5 bases, and 15 bases separated the two germline ends. CDR3 in DNA: TGTGCCAGCAGCCTAAACCCGGACAGAGATACGCAGTATTTT. Protein: CASSLNPDRDTQYF.

The chain links TRBV5-1 to TRBJ2-7; the D gene is possibly TRBD1 (6 bases). V was trimmed by 4 bases and J by 5 bases, leaving 10 bases between them. This CDR3 is 12 amino acids long. Germline CDR1 is SGHRS and CDR2 is YFSETQ. CDR3 in DNA: TGCGCCAGCAGCCCGGACAGAAACGAGCAGTACTTC. Translation gives CASSPDRNEQYF.

V is TRBV7-2 and J is TRBJ2-7; TRBD2 aligns across 14 bases. Germline values: CDR1 SGHTA, CDR2 FQGNSA. J was trimmed by 6 bases and V by 4 bases; bases with no gene match: 8. CDR3 length: 16 amino acids. In DNA form, the CDR3 reads TGTGCCAGCAGCTCGGCCGGGACTAGCGGGAGAAGCGAGCAGTACTTC. Its translation is CASSSAGTSGRSEQYF.

V gene TRBV5-4 combines with J gene TRBJ2-7; the match to TRBD1 covers 7 bases. V lost 0 bases, J lost 3 bases, and 6 bases stayed unmatched. The length of the CDR3 is 15 residues. The germline V gene encodes CDR1 SGHNT and CDR2 YYREEE (reference sequence). The CDR3 nucleotides are TGTGCCAGCAGCTTGGGCGACAGGGAAATCTACGAGCAGTACTTC. This encodes CASSLGDREIYEQYF.

The chain links TRBV10-3 to TRBJ2-7, with 15 bases fitting TRBD2. The CDR3 totals 18 residues. The V gene end was trimmed by 6 bases and the J gene end by 4 bases; junction bases not matched to a gene: 13. From germline, CDR1 is ENHRY and CDR2 SYGVKD. The CDR3: CAIRVRGLAGGGEYEQYF. The CDR3 DNA reads as TGTGCCATCAGGGTCAGAGGACTAGCGGGAGGGGGGGAATACGAGCAGTACTTC.

This chain uses TRBV21-1 with TRBJ1-4. TRBV21-1 is an annotated pseudogene. CDR3 length equals 16 residues. CDR3 protein: CASSKGPGREWEKLFF. CDR3 sequence (DNA): TGTGCCAGCAGCAAAGGTCCGGGAAGAGAATGGGAAAAACTGTTTTTT.

V gene TRBV28 combines with J gene TRBJ1-2; a weak D match, TRBD1 (6 bases). The CDR3 consists of 12 residues. Germline V CDR1 and CDR2: MDHEN, SYDVKM. V was pared by 6 bases and J by 8 bases, with 13 bases between. The CDR3 here is CASSTRGRGYTF. CDR3 nucleotide sequence: TGTGCCAGCAGCACCAGGGGTCGGGGCTACACCTTC.

This chain connects TRBV4-1 to TRBJ1-5, with 7 nucleotides matching TRBD1. The germline CDR1 and CDR2 sequences are MGHRA and YSYEKL. The V and J ends lost 6 bases and 1 base, in that order; junction bases with no gene match: 3. CDR3 length: 14 residues. CDR3 amino acids: CASRETGSNQPQHF. CDR3 coding DNA: TGCGCCAGCAGGGAGACAGGGAGCAATCAGCCCCAGCATTTT.

The chain couples TRBV7-9 to TRBJ2-1; the D gene is possibly TRBD1 (7 bases). CDR3 length equals 16 residues. Trimming took off 3 bases at V and 0 bases at J, with 12 bases between the two ends. CDR1 and CDR2 from the germline V gene are SEHNR and FQNEAQ (reference sequence). CDR3 DNA sequence: TGTGCCAGCAGCTTGGAGGGGGCGGGCTCCTACAATGAGCAGTTCTTC. Its protein product is CASSLEGAGSYNEQFF.

The chain joins TRBV2 to TRBJ2-7; a possible D gene is TRBD2 (5 bases). From germline, CDR1 is SNHLY and CDR2 FYNNEI. V lost 5 bases, J lost 4 bases, and 12 bases lay in between. The length of the CDR3 is 13 residues. The CDR3 DNA sequence: TGTGCCAGCAGTATCGGACTCAGGTACGAGCAGTACTTC. Amino acid sequence: CASSIGLRYEQYF. Using reference TRBV2 and TRBJ2-7 for the parts outside the CDR3, the full variable domain is EPEVTQTPSHQVTQMGQEVILRCVPISNHLYFYWYRQILGQKVEFLVSFYNNEISEKSEIFDDQFSVERPDGSNFTLKIRSTKLEDSAMYFCASSIGLRYEQYFGPGTRLTVT.

The V call is TRBV2, the J call TRBJ2-7, with 7 bases that match TRBD1. Trimming at V came to 6 bases and at J to 0 bases, leaving 5 bases not matched to a gene. This CDR3 contains 14 residues. From germline, CDR1 is SNHLY and CDR2 FYNNEI. Here the CDR3 reads CASRGTVNSYEQYF. CDR3 coding DNA: TGTGCCAGCAGGGGGACAGTAAACTCCTACGAGCAGTACTTC.

The chain joins TRBV28 to TRBJ1-1; D call uncertain. CDR1 and CDR2 (germline): MDHEN, SYDVKM. This CDR3 spans 14 amino acids. V dropped 5 bases and J dropped 1 base, with 11 bases sitting between them. CDR3 sequence reads: CASSPGEKNTEAFF. CDR3 coding DNA: TGTGCCAGCAGTCCCGGGGAAAAGAACACTGAAGCTTTCTTT.

This chain connects TRBV5-1 to TRBJ1-4, with a tentative D call TRBD1 (6 bases). CDR1 SGHRS and CDR2 YFSETQ come from the germline V gene. Trimming left V 4 bases short and J 4 bases short, with 14 bases between. CDR3 length: 15 amino acids. As DNA, the CDR3 is TGCGCCAGCAGCACACCCCAAGGGGGTAATGAAAAACTGTTTTTT. Translated, it gives CASSTPQGGNEKLFF.

V and J are TRBV20-1 and TRBJ2-3; D remains unclear. Germline CDR1 and CDR2: DFQATT and SNEGSKA (reference sequence). Trimming shortened V by 3 bases and J by 6 bases, and 7 bases separated the two germline ends. This CDR3 has 11 amino acids. CDR3 nucleotide sequence: TGCAGTGCTAGCTCGGTTGATACGCAGTATTTT. This translates into CSASSVDTQYF.

V is TRBV27 and J is TRBJ1-2; D is unresolved. The V end lost 5 bases, the J end lost 2 bases, and 12 bases lay between the germline ends. The length of the CDR3 is 14 residues. Germline V gene sequence: CDR1 MNHEY, CDR2 SMNVEV (reference sequence). For the CDR3, the DNA is TGTGCCAGCAGTGGGAGCAAACGAAACTATGGCTACACCTTC. Translation gives CASSGSKRNYGYTF.

The rearrangement joins TRBV11-2 to TRBJ2-1; D is perhaps TRBD2 (6 bases). Germline CDR1 and CDR2: SGHAT and FQNNGV. V shed 3 bases and J shed 6 bases, with 6 bases lying between them. The CDR3 runs to 12 residues. The CDR3 coding sequence is TGTGCCAGCAGCTTCGGGAGCAATGAGCAGTTCTTC. Protein sequence: CASSFGSNEQFF.

The chain has TRBV6-6 and TRBJ1-6; TRBD1 is a possible D gene (5 bases). Germline-derived CDR1 and CDR2 are MNHNY and SVGAGI (reference sequence). V was cut by 7 bases and J by 5 bases, with 9 bases left in between. CDR3 size: 13 residues. CDR3 in amino acids: CASKPGDNSPLHF. In DNA, the CDR3 is TGTGCCAGCAAGCCGGGGGATAATTCACCCCTCCACTTT.

The rearrangement links TRBV18 to TRBJ2-5; 8 bases are shared with TRBD1. The germline V gene encodes CDR1 KGHSH and CDR2 LQKENI. V shed 5 bases, J shed 1 base, and the junction held 3 bases outside the gene matches. The CDR3 totals 14 residues. The CDR3 nucleotides are TGTGCCAGCTCAGTAGGACAGGGCCAAGAGACCCAGTACTTC. Residues: CASSVGQGQETQYF.

This sequence joins TRBV27 and TRBJ2-1, with a weak D call TRBD2 (5 bases). CDR1 and CDR2 from the germline V gene are MNHEY and SMNVEV (reference sequence). The CDR3 covers 12 residues. Trimming removed 6 bases from V and 9 bases from J, with 12 bases in between. This CDR3 reads CASSFLGVEQFF. CDR3 nucleotide sequence: TGTGCCAGCAGCTTTCTGGGAGTTGAGCAGTTCTTC.

Details on this clone: The same CDR3 arises from other DNA sequences in this sample as well. The chain recombines TRBV29-1 with TRBJ1-1, with 8 bases matching TRBD1. The CDR3 loop spans 13 amino acids. Per the germline V gene, CDR1 is SQVTM and CDR2 is ANQGSEA. The V and J ends lost 6 bases and 3 bases, in that order; junction bases with no gene match: 6. CDR3 DNA: TGCAGCGTCGGGACAGGTCGGGACACTGAAGCTTTCTTT. Its protein product is CSVGTGRDTEAFF.

The rearrangement joins TRBV9 to TRBJ2-2; D not certain. The CDR3 has 17 amino acids. V was shortened by 0 bases and J by 4 bases, with 16 bases between the two germline ends. Germline lookup yields CDR1 SGDLS and CDR2 YYNGEE. CDR3 sequence (DNA): TGTGCCAGCAGCGTAGCTAGAGGAGTAGTTTCCACCGGGGAGCTGTTTTTT. This translates into CASSVARGVVSTGELFF.

The rearrangement links TRBV6-1 to TRBJ2-7; TRBD1 agrees at 8 bases. The germline V gene has CDR1 MNHNS and CDR2 SASEGT. This CDR3 has 15 amino acids. V gave up 2 bases and J gave up 3 bases; unmatched junction bases: 6. The CDR3 nucleotides read TGTGCCAGCAGTGAATACGGGGACAGGCGCTACGAGCAGTACTTC. Protein: CASSEYGDRRYEQYF.

This rearrangement joins TRBV5-4 to TRBJ2-5; D is unresolved. The CDR3 has 12 residues. Germline V gene sequence: CDR1 SGHNT, CDR2 YYREEE (reference sequence). V was cut by 0 bases and J by 4 bases, with 4 bases left in between. The CDR3 protein is CASSLDRETQYF. DNA of the CDR3: TGTGCCAGCAGCTTGGATCGAGAGACCCAGTACTTC.

This chain joins TRBV29-1 and TRBJ2-6; no clear D gene. The V gene lost 4 bases and the J gene lost 0 bases, with 7 bases spanning the gap. This CDR3 spans 14 amino acids. CDR1 and CDR2 from the germline V gene are SQVTM and ANQGSEA. CDR3 sequence reads: CSVVRGSGANVLTF. The CDR3 DNA is TGCAGCGTTGTACGAGGCTCTGGGGCCAACGTCCTGACTTTC.

This chain connects TRBV6-5 to TRBJ2-7; perhaps TRBD1 as D (6 bases). The CDR3 is made up of 13 amino acids. Germline V gene lookup returns CDR1 MNHEY and CDR2 SVGAGI. V was cut by 0 bases and J by 7 bases, with 10 bases left in between. This CDR3 reads CASSYSRGREQYF. CDR3 bases: TGTGCCAGCAGTTACTCCAGGGGTCGGGAGCAGTACTTC.

This chain uses TRBV7-6 with TRBJ2-1, with D possibly being TRBD1 (5 bases). This CDR3 is built from 13 residues. CDR1 and CDR2 from the germline V gene are SGHVS and FNYEAQ. Trimming took off 11 bases at V and 6 bases at J, with 17 bases between the two ends. For the CDR3, the DNA is TGTGCCTCCCAGAGTCAAGGGGTCAATGAGCAGTTCTTC. Translated, it gives CASQSQGVNEQFF.

This chain uses TRBV5-1 with TRBJ1-6; tentative D call: TRBD1 (6 bases). The V end was cut by 4 bases, the J end by 9 bases, with 20 bases between. The CDR3 extends over 16 amino acids. The V gene's germline CDR1 is SGHRS and CDR2 YFSETQ. The CDR3 is CASSNVQGNRISPLHF. DNA of the CDR3: TGCGCCAGCAGCAACGTACAGGGAAACAGGATTTCACCCCTCCACTTT.